The clone carrying this T cell receptor beta chain came up many times. Its antigen is unknown. The ends were cut back, 2 bases at V and 4 bases at J, with 7 bases in the middle. From germline, CDR1 is MNHEY and CDR2 SMNVEV (reference sequence). The CDR3 extends over 13 amino acids. Sample-barcoded 5' priming and a J-beta primer mix drove a second PCR of about 6 to 11 cycles. Every cDNA molecule bore a tag from a template-switch adaptor containing 12 random nucleotides. TCRdb fed the 5' RACE reads into MiXCR, producing one record per CDR3 protein. Among about 680,000 distinct CDR3 sequences listed, 49% were seen once. This sample was included in a study of blood T cells in healthy people across ages. Study findings and constraints: Measured against age, TCR beta diversity per million T cells decreased in a roughly linear manner. The percentage of naive T cells correlated strongly with TCR beta diversity. Long-lived donors exceeded aged donors in naive CD4+ cells and diversity.

This sequence originates from a woman in her fifties or sixties in good health. V is TRBV27 and J is TRBJ2-3; D is unclear. The sample was blood. DNA of the CDR3: TGTGCCAGCAGTTTAGTGTCGCCAGATACGCAGTATTTT. Translating gives CASSLVSPDTQYF.